The following is a T cell receptor (beta chain) sequence with its context. The data stem from a study of control samples from healthy donors and cancer patients. Per the germline V gene, CDR1 is SGHNT and CDR2 is YYREEE (reference sequence). Losses at the gene ends were 0 bases for V and 7 bases for J; bases not matched to a gene: 17. This CDR3 comprises 19 residues. Profiling relied on immunoSEQ multiplex PCR, and the TCRdb table lists in-frame clones only, not all of them. The data show around 81,000 clones, just over 90% seen once. V and J are TRBV5-4 and TRBJ2-7, with 12 bases that match TRBD2. The source is a woman in her 30s in good health. Sequenced: blood. CDR3 sequence reads: CASSLAGPSGRASAGEQYF. The CDR3 region has the DNA TGTGCCAGCAGCTTGGCCGGCCCTAGCGGGAGGGCCAGTGCTGGGGAGCAGTACTTC.